The clone carrying this T cell receptor beta chain came up once. What it binds is unknown. This CDR3 is built from 13 residues. Germline CDR1 reads GTSNPN; CDR2 reads SVGIG (reference sequence). Trimming removed 4 bases at V and 0 bases at J, with 7 bases between. The method was immunoSEQ multiplex PCR; TCRdb's version includes in-frame clones alone and lacks a portion of them. The profile covers tens of thousands of clones, with about 85% appearing a single time and about 1.6% taken by the ten largest. These data originate in a study of T cell responses to AZD1222 COVID-19 vaccine. At the level of the study: Whether given at about 4 or about 12 weeks, second doses were pooled. General study points: The breadth and depth of Spike-specific TCRs increased once two AZD1222 doses had been given. Donors skewed white British and female; clonal diversity was possibly underestimated. Variant regions that are unmutated are reportedly the target of nearly half of spike-specific TCRs.

The source material was peripheral blood, sampled on day 0 of AZD1222 vaccination. This TCR was recovered from an adult in good health. The V call is TRBV30, the J call TRBJ1-5; D possibly corresponds to TRBD1 (5 bases). The CDR3 sequence: CAWNRYSNQPQHF. Here the CDR3 DNA reads TGTGCCTGGAACAGGTATAGCAATCAGCCCCAGCATTTT.